These 8 T cell receptor beta chains were all obtained from the same sample, sequenced in a study of early T cells in non-severe SARS-CoV-2 infection. TCRdb redid the calling of the 5' RACE reads with MiXCR, one entry per CDR3 protein. The sample gives about 64,000 distinct CDR3 sequences, roughly 12% of which show up once; over 1.2% is in the top ten. Sequencing used whole blood, obtained at baseline. These receptors came from an adult who was a healthcare worker with PCR-confirmed SARS-CoV-2 infection or an uninfected control (not recorded which).

The chain joins TRBV11-2 to TRBJ2-7; D not certain. This CDR3 contains 14 residues. Per the germline V gene, CDR1 is SGHAT and CDR2 is FQNNGV. V was shortened by 0 bases and J by 3 bases, with 9 bases between the two germline ends. The chain's CDR3 is CASSLEASYYEQYF. CDR3 in DNA: TGTGCCAGCAGCTTAGAGGCCAGCTACTACGAGCAGTACTTC.

This rearrangement joins TRBV7-6 to TRBJ2-3; D is undetermined. The CDR3 totals 12 residues. Between the trimmed V and J ends, which lost 5 bases and 6 bases, there was a span of 9 bases. In germline, CDR1 is SGHVS, CDR2 FNYEAQ. The CDR3: CASSPPLDTQYF. CDR3 coding DNA: TGTGCCAGCAGCCCCCCTCTCGATACGCAGTATTTT.

The chain uses TRBV25-1 and TRBJ2-7; D is ambiguous. From germline, CDR1 is MGHDK and CDR2 SYGVNS. V lost 2 bases and J 3 bases, leaving 5 bases between the germline ends. CDR3 size: 12 residues. This CDR3 reads CASSESSYEQYF. The CDR3 bases are TGTGCCAGCAGTGAAAGCAGCTACGAGCAGTACTTC.

V usage is TRBV15 and J usage is TRBJ2-3; 7 bases are a match to TRBD1. CDR3 length equals 15 residues. The V segment lost 3 bases and the J segment 2 bases; nucleotides outside the gene matches: 5. CDR1 LNHNV and CDR2 YYDKDF come from the germline V gene (reference sequence). CDR3 nucleotide sequence: TGTGCCACCAGCAGGCTGGGACAGAACACAGATACGCAGTATTTT. Amino acids: CATSRLGQNTDTQYF.

This clonotype was seen a handful of times. V and J are TRBV6-5 and TRBJ2-7, with a possible D match to TRBD1 (5 bases). The CDR3 covers 14 residues. The V and J ends lost 2 bases and 2 bases respectively, with 10 bases between them. Germline lookup yields CDR1 MNHEY and CDR2 SVGAGI. CDR3 protein: CASSYGAGTYEQYF. The CDR3 DNA is TGTGCCAGCAGTTACGGGGCAGGAACCTACGAGCAGTACTTC.

This clonotype came up a few times. The genes are TRBV3-2 and TRBJ2-3; TRBD2, as called in the table, went unchecked against the DNA. TRBV3-2 is flagged as a pseudogene. This CDR3 has 17 amino acids. The CDR3 coding sequence is TGTGCCAGCAGCCAGAGGCTTCAGCGGGAGCGCACAGATACGCAGTATTTT. This codes for CASSQRLQRERTDTQYF.

This sequence joins TRBV12-5 and TRBJ1-5; D not resolved. Germline V gives CDR1 LGHNT, CDR2 FRNRAP. The V and J ends lost 1 base and 1 base respectively, with 5 bases between them. This CDR3 has 14 residues. The CDR3 loop is CASGLGYSNQPQHF. CDR3 bases: TGTGCTAGTGGTTTGGGATACAGCAATCAGCCCCAGCATTTT.

This clonotype occurred a few times. The chain combines TRBV5-4 with TRBJ2-3; no reliable D call. The CDR3 length is 14 residues. Germline loops: CDR1 SGHNT, CDR2 YYREEE (reference sequence). Between the trimmed V and J ends, which lost 3 bases and 0 bases, there was a span of 8 bases. CDR3 loop: CASSSTSSTDTQYF. For the CDR3, the DNA is TGTGCCAGCAGCTCAACCTCTAGCACAGATACGCAGTATTTT.